What follows describes a single T cell receptor beta chain. What it recognizes is unknown. What was amplified from RNA transcripts were TCR beta CDR3 regions. HTBI primers drove first-round RT-PCR of the TCR CDR3. Using its own MiXCR run on the multiplex PCR reads, TCRdb lists one record per CDR3 protein. Of roughly 150,000 distinct CDR3 sequences in the sample, about 9.4% were seen once. Patients were excluded for uncontrolled infection, other autoimmune disease, pregnancy or lactation. Diagnosis rested on symptoms, serum thyroxine and TRAb, thyroid ultrasound, and orbital computed tomography. It was at first hyperthyroidism diagnosis, before any ophthalmopathy symptoms, that the blood sample was taken. This entry comes from a study of T cells in Graves' hyperthyroidism and ophthalmopathy. General study results and limits: Separation of ophthalmopathy from stable hyperthyroidism was achieved by a 13 V-J model.

Sequencing was performed on blood. The receptor comes from a young woman with Graves' hyperthyroidism that later progressed to Graves' ophthalmopathy.

CDR3 sequence (DNA): TGTGCCAGCAGCTTACAGGCCCCCCAAGAGACCCAGTACTTC. Protein sequence: CASSLQAPQETQYF. The chain has TRBV5-5 and TRBJ2-5, with a possible D match to TRBD1 (5 bases). Germline V gene data show CDR1 as SGHKS and CDR2 as YYEKEE (reference sequence). This CDR3 contains 14 residues. V shed 2 bases and J shed 1 base, with 9 bases lying between them.